This TCR beta chain was profiled in a study of CD8 T cells in Susac syndrome. The study, taken as a whole, reports: The number of individuals included in the study's TCR sequencing and HLA analysis was acknowledged as relatively small.

Of note for this clonotype: Its cognate antigen is unknown.

Germline CDR1 reads LGHNA; CDR2 reads YNFKEQ. The CDR3 spans 14 residues. V gave up 0 bases and J gave up 4 bases, with 9 bases separating them. Negative isolation was applied to CD8+ and CD4+ T cells, and FACS enrichment was applied to TEMRA cells. Reverse transcription of about 0.45 to 1 ug RNA was carried out with random hexamers. TCRdb fed the immunoSEQ multiplex PCR reads into MiXCR, producing one record per CDR3 protein. The sample holds some 180,000 distinct CDR3 sequences, 85% to 95% seen once. This chain links TRBV4-2 with TRBJ2-5, with D perhaps matching TRBD2 (5 bases). Sample: CD4+ T cells from PBMCs. The sequence was collected from a human donor in good health. The CDR3 DNA is TGTGCCAGCAGCCAAGAGAGGGCCGGAGAGACCCAGTACTTC. The encoded protein is CASSQERAGETQYF.